This is a list of T cell receptor beta chains from one sample in a study of OX40 agonist ivuxolimab in advanced cancers. Sequencing used immunoSEQ multiplex PCR; TCRdb keeps in-frame clones, though not all of them. The repertoire holds about 67,000 clones, with 80% as singletons. Sequencing was performed on CD4+ or CD8+ T cells sorted from blood, taken in a trial of the OX40 agonist ivuxolimab. All receptors derive from an adult with an advanced solid tumor such as melanoma, head and neck, liver or kidney cancer. Each CDR3 is given with its conserved first and last residue. Each record gives: V gene, J gene, clone size, D gene, CDR3 DNA, CDR3 protein. D genes are given only for firm matches. Only some rows state a clone size, as once, few, many or a class for expanded clones.

V: TRBV6-5
J: TRBJ1-2
size: .
D: .
DNA: TGTGCCAGCAAGGGACAACGAATTACTAACTATGGCTACACCTTC
CDR3: CASKGQRITNYGYTF

V: TRBV30
J: TRBJ2-1
size: .
D: .
DNA: TGTGCCTGCACCTCCCGGACTGGATACAATGAGCAGTTCTTC
CDR3: CACTSRTGYNEQFF

V: TRBV6-1
J: TRBJ2-3
size: .
D: .
DNA: TGTGCCAGTGCCCCTAGCTCTAGCACAGATACGCAGTATTTT
CDR3: CASAPSSSTDTQYF

V: TRBV5-1
J: TRBJ2-3
size: .
D: TRBD2
DNA: TGCGCCAGCTGGGGGGGTCGTACGGATACGCAGTATTTT
CDR3: CASWGGRTDTQYF

V: TRBV6-6
J: TRBJ1-2
size: .
D: TRBD1
DNA: TGTGCCAGCAGTTTACAGGGGGCCAATGGCTACACCTTC
CDR3: CASSLQGANGYTF

V: TRBV19
J: TRBJ1-5
size: .
D: TRBD1
DNA: TGTGCCAGTAGTAGACCGGGACAGGGGCTCGGCTGGTATCAGCCCCAGCATTTT
CDR3: CASSRPGQGLGWYQPQHF

V: TRBV28
J: TRBJ2-1
size: .
D: .
DNA: TGTGCCAGCAGCCAAACAAGGACCGGGGAGCAGTTCTTC
CDR3: CASSQTRTGEQFF

V: TRBV7-8
J: TRBJ2-7
size: .
D: TRBD2
DNA: TGTGCCAGCAGCTCTTACCGCCTTGGACTAGCGGTAAGCTCCTACGAGCAGTACTTC
CDR3: CASSSYRLGLAVSSYEQYF

V: TRBV5-1
J: TRBJ1-2
size: .
D: .
DNA: TGCGCCAGCAGCTTGGGGGGGGGCGTTGACTATGGCTACACCTTC
CDR3: CASSLGGGVDYGYTF

V: TRBV5-4
J: TRBJ1-5
size: .
D: .
DNA: TGTGCCAGCAGCTTGGGAGGGCCCAATAGCAATCAGCCCCAGCATTTT
CDR3: CASSLGGPNSNQPQHF

V: TRBV29-1
J: TRBJ2-2
size: .
D: TRBD2
DNA: TGCAGCGTTGAGACTAGCAGCACCGGGGAGCTGTTTTTT
CDR3: CSVETSSTGELFF

V: TRBV28
J: TRBJ1-2
size: .
D: .
DNA: TGTGCCAGCAGTTCCCCGACACGGGGGGTACATGGCTACACCTTC
CDR3: CASSSPTRGVHGYTF

V: TRBV11-3
J: TRBJ2-5
size: .
D: .
DNA: TGTGCCAGCAGCTTGGGGCAGAGAGAGACCCAGTACTTC
CDR3: CASSLGQRETQYF

V: TRBV9
J: TRBJ2-3
size: .
D: .
DNA: TGTGCCAGCAGCCCCGGGACCTACTCAGATACGCAGTATTTT
CDR3: CASSPGTYSDTQYF

V: TRBV9
J: TRBJ2-5
size: .
D: TRBD1
DNA: TGTGCCAGCAGCGTTAGAACAGGGGGCCTGGAGACCCAGTACTTC
CDR3: CASSVRTGGLETQYF

V: TRBV29-1
J: TRBJ1-4
size: .
D: .
DNA: TGCAGCGTTCAAGAAACAGGGACCCGGAGTGAAAAACTGTTTTTT
CDR3: CSVQETGTRSEKLFF

V: TRBV14
J: TRBJ2-3
size: .
D: .
DNA: TGTGCCAGCAGCTTTACGACTAGTACGCAGTATTTT
CDR3: CASSFTTSTQYF

V: TRBV2
J: TRBJ2-3
size: .
D: .
DNA: TGTGCCAGCAGTGAGCCGGGGGCCTCAAGCGATACGCAGTATTTT
CDR3: CASSEPGASSDTQYF

V: TRBV10-3
J: TRBJ2-3
size: .
D: TRBD1
DNA: TGTGCCATCAGATCCGGGACAGGGGGCGCAACAGATACGCAGTATTTT
CDR3: CAIRSGTGGATDTQYF

V: TRBV19
J: TRBJ1-1
size: few
D: TRBD1
DNA: TGTGCCAGTAGTGCGGACAGGGAAACTGAAGCTTTCTTT
CDR3: CASSADRETEAFF

V: TRBV5-8
J: TRBJ2-7
size: .
D: .
DNA: TGTGCCAGCAGCGCCAGGTACGAGCAGTACTTC
CDR3: CASSARYEQYF

V: TRBV2
J: TRBJ2-5
size: .
D: TRBD2
DNA: TGTGCCAGCAGTGAATTAGCGGGGTTCCGTTGGAGGACCCAGTACTTC
CDR3: CASSELAGFRWRTQYF

V: TRBV28
J: TRBJ1-4
size: .
D: .
DNA: TGTGCCAGCAGTACCCAGGGGTGGGGTGAAAAACTGTTTTTT
CDR3: CASSTQGWGEKLFF

V: TRBV5-1
J: TRBJ1-1
size: .
D: .
DNA: TGCGCCAGCAGCTGGAATAGTATATCAACTGAAGCTTTCTTT
CDR3: CASSWNSISTEAFF

V: TRBV7-3
J: TRBJ1-1
size: .
D: .
DNA: TGTGCCAGCAGCTTAGGACAGCAGGGTATTGAAGCTTTCTTT
CDR3: CASSLGQQGIEAFF

V: TRBV5-1
J: TRBJ2-5
size: .
D: TRBD2
DNA: TGCGCCAGCAGCTTGGAACTAGCGGCAGCGGGGGAGACCCAGTACTTC
CDR3: CASSLELAAAGETQYF

V: TRBV30
J: TRBJ1-1
size: few
D: .
DNA: TGTGCCTGGAGTCGGGGGACTGAAGCTTTCTTT
CDR3: CAWSRGTEAFF

V: TRBV19
J: TRBJ1-4
size: .
D: .
DNA: TGTGCCAGTAGTCGACGGGATAATGAAAAACTGTTTTTT
CDR3: CASSRRDNEKLFF

V: TRBV19
J: TRBJ2-2
size: .
D: TRBD1
DNA: TGTGCCAGCACTGCGGCGGGGACAGGGCCCACCGGGGAGCTGTTTTTT
CDR3: CASTAAGTGPTGELFF

V: TRBV11-3
J: TRBJ2-1
size: .
D: .
DNA: TGTGCCAGCAGCTTAGGCGGTAGAAACCTCTACAATGAGCAGTTCTTC
CDR3: CASSLGGRNLYNEQFF

V: TRBV7-2
J: TRBJ2-7
size: .
D: TRBD2
DNA: TGTGCCAGCAGCTTTGGTACTAGCGGGATTGTTGGCTACGAGCAGTACTTC
CDR3: CASSFGTSGIVGYEQYF

V: TRBV2
J: TRBJ2-5
size: few
D: .
DNA: TGTGCCAGCAGGCCCTCTCGCGCAGGAATGGATGGAGAGACCCAGTACTTC
CDR3: CASRPSRAGMDGETQYF

V: TRBV7-9
J: TRBJ2-3
size: .
D: .
DNA: TGTGCCAGCAGCCCGCGGGCTAGTGAGAATACGCAGTATTTT
CDR3: CASSPRASENTQYF

V: TRBV5-1
J: TRBJ1-2
size: .
D: .
DNA: TGCGCCAGCAGCTTGGGTGGTCTCGGGGATGGCTACACCTTC
CDR3: CASSLGGLGDGYTF

V: TRBV28
J: TRBJ2-7
size: once
D: .
DNA: TGTGCCAGCAGTAACGTACAGGGAAGAGAGCAGTACTTC
CDR3: CASSNVQGREQYF

V: TRBV5-1
J: TRBJ2-1
size: .
D: .
DNA: TGCGCCAGCAGCTTGGTAGTGGGGGGTGAGCAGTTCTTC
CDR3: CASSLVVGGEQFF

V: TRBV25-1
J: TRBJ1-1
size: .
D: .
DNA: TGTGCCAGCAGTGACCCCAGGACAGCGAACACTGAAGCTTTCTTT
CDR3: CASSDPRTANTEAFF

V: TRBV6-5
J: TRBJ1-5
size: .
D: .
DNA: TGTGCCAGCACCGGCAGACAGGGCAATCAGCCCCAGCATTTT
CDR3: CASTGRQGNQPQHF

V: TRBV2
J: TRBJ2-2
size: .
D: .
DNA: TGTGCCAGCACCAGGGGCTCCTGGGGGGAGCTGTTTTTT
CDR3: CASTRGSWGELFF

V: TRBV11-3
J: TRBJ2-1
size: .
D: TRBD2
DNA: TGTGCCAGCAGCTATGGAGATAGCGGGGTGTACAATGAGCAGTTCTTC
CDR3: CASSYGDSGVYNEQFF

V: TRBV28
J: TRBJ2-1
size: .
D: .
DNA: TGTGCCAGCAGTTCCCGGGACCTAACTTACAATGAGCAGTTCTTC
CDR3: CASSSRDLTYNEQFF

V: TRBV5-4
J: TRBJ2-1
size: .
D: .
DNA: TGTGCCAGCAGCACCAAAGGGAGCTCCTACAATGAGCAGTTCTTC
CDR3: CASSTKGSSYNEQFF

V: TRBV30
J: TRBJ2-3
size: .
D: TRBD2
DNA: TGTGCCTGGAGTGTCGGCGGGAGAGGTACGCAGTATTTT
CDR3: CAWSVGGRGTQYF

V: TRBV7-3
J: TRBJ2-2
size: once
D: .
DNA: TGTGCCAGCAGCCCGAGGGTTGTGGGACCGGGATACACCGGGGAGCTGTTTTTT
CDR3: CASSPRVVGPGYTGELFF

V: TRBV5-4
J: TRBJ2-7
size: .
D: TRBD2
DNA: TGTGCCAGCAGCTTGGGGACGGGGGGTTCCTACGAGCAGTACTTC
CDR3: CASSLGTGGSYEQYF

V: TRBV2
J: TRBJ2-6
size: .
D: .
DNA: TGTGCCAGCAGCGGAGACGGGGCCTCTGGGGCCAACGTCCTGACTTTC
CDR3: CASSGDGASGANVLTF

V: TRBV11-2
J: TRBJ1-2
size: once
D: .
DNA: TGTGCCAGCAGACCCGGACGGTCCTATGGCTACACCTTC
CDR3: CASRPGRSYGYTF

V: TRBV19
J: TRBJ1-6
size: few
D: TRBD1
DNA: TGTGCCAGTAGGACAGGGTGGGATTCACCCCTCCACTTT
CDR3: CASRTGWDSPLHF

V: TRBV9
J: TRBJ2-2
size: .
D: .
DNA: TGTGCCAGCAGCGTAGGTGGAACCGGGGAGCTGTTTTTT
CDR3: CASSVGGTGELFF

V: TRBV4-2
J: TRBJ2-3
size: .
D: .
DNA: TGTGCCAGCAGCCAAGGTGATACGCAGTATTTT
CDR3: CASSQGDTQYF

V: TRBV7-3
J: TRBJ2-2
size: .
D: TRBD2
DNA: TGTGCCAGCAGCTTAAAGGGTAGCGGGAGGACAACCGGGGAGCTGTTTTTT
CDR3: CASSLKGSGRTTGELFF

V: TRBV7-2
J: TRBJ2-3
size: once
D: .
DNA: TGTGCCAGCAGCCCACCCCCCACAACCGATACGCAGTATTTT
CDR3: CASSPPPTTDTQYF

V: TRBV6-1
J: TRBJ1-2
size: .
D: .
DNA: TGTGCCAGCAGTGAACTCGGCGGCCATGGTGGCTACACCTTC
CDR3: CASSELGGHGGYTF

V: TRBV10-3
J: TRBJ2-2
size: .
D: TRBD1
DNA: TGTGCCATCAGGCGGGGGACAGGGGACACCGGGGAGCTGTTTTTT
CDR3: CAIRRGTGDTGELFF

V: TRBV7-2
J: TRBJ1-1
size: .
D: TRBD1
DNA: TGTGCCAGCAGCTTAAAGGGGGCAGCTTTCTTT
CDR3: CASSLKGAAFF

V: TRBV29-1
J: TRBJ1-1
size: few
D: .
DNA: TGCAGCGTTGACAGACACACTGAAGCTTTCTTT
CDR3: CSVDRHTEAFF

V: TRBV27
J: TRBJ1-4
size: .
D: .
DNA: TGTGCCAGCAGTTTATTTGGGGCGGGTGAAAAACTGTTTTTT
CDR3: CASSLFGAGEKLFF

V: TRBV5-1
J: TRBJ1-3
size: .
D: .
DNA: TGCGCCAGCAGCCCGGCCAGTTCCGGAAACACCATATATTTT
CDR3: CASSPASSGNTIYF

V: TRBV7-2
J: TRBJ2-7
size: many
D: TRBD2
DNA: TGTGCCAGCAGCTTTTTTTCTAGCGGGAGAGGCGAGCAGTACTTC
CDR3: CASSFFSSGRGEQYF